The TCR beta chain described here comes from a study of blood T cells in healthy people across ages. Study-wide points: It was the long-lived donors that had more naive CD4+ cells and higher diversity than aged donors.

Each donor gave approximately 9.7 milliliters of peripheral blood. A J-beta primer mix and a sample-barcoded 5' primer were used in a second PCR of roughly 7 to 12 cycles. In TCRdb, the 5' RACE reads were re-called with MiXCR into one record per CDR3 protein. Of about 770,000 distinct CDR3 sequences listed, under 45% are singletons. The ends lost 0 bases at V and 5 bases at J; junction bases unmatched: 13. The germline CDR1 and CDR2 sequences are LGHDT and YNNKEL (reference sequence). The CDR3 covers 17 residues. In this sample, this clonotype turned up many times. What it binds is unknown. Sequencing was done on a sample of blood. This receptor was identified in a man aged 55-75 years in good health. The chain carries TRBV3-1 and TRBJ2-7; 7 bases are shared with TRBD1. The CDR3 DNA reads as TGTGCCAGCAGCCAAGATTTTTGGGGCCAGGGGGTAAACGAGCAGTACTTC. Encoded protein: CASSQDFWGQGVNEQYF.